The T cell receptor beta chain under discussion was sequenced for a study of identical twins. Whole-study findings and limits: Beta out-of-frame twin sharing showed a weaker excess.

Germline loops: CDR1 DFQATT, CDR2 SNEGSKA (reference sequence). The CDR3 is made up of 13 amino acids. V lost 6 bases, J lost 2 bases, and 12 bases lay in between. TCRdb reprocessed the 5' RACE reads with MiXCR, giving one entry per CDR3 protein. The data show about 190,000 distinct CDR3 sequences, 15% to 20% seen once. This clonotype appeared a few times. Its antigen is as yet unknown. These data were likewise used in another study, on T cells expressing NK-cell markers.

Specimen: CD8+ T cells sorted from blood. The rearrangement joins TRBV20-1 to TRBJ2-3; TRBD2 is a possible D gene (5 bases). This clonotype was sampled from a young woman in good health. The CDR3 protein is CSAEDPLTDTQYF. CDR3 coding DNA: TGCAGTGCGGAGGACCCCCTCACAGATACGCAGTATTTT.